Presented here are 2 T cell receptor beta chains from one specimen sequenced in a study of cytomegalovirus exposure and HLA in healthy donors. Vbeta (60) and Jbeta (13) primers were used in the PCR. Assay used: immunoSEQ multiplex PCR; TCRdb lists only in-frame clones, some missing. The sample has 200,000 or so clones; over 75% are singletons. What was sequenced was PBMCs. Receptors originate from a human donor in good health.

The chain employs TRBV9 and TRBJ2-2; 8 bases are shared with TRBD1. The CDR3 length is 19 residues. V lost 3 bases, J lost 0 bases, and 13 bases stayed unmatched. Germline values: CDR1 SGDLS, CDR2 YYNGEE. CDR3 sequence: CASSARDRPKRTNTGELFF. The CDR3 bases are TGTGCCAGCAGCGCCCGGGACAGGCCGAAAAGGACGAACACCGGGGAGCTGTTTTTT.

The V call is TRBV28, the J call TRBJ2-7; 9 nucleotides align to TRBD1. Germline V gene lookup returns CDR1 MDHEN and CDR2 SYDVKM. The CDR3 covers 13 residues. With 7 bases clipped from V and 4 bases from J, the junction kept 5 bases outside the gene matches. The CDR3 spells CASTWDREYEQYF. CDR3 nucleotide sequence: TGTGCCAGCACTTGGGACAGGGAATACGAGCAGTACTTC.